This note documents a single T cell receptor beta chain sequence. This clonotype was counted many times. Its binding antigen is unknown. No qualities accompany the bases; no much larger clone lies one base away. The TCR beta CDR3 regions were amplified from RNA transcripts. For the first round of RT-PCR on the TCR CDR3, the HTBI primer set was used together with the Qiagen OneStep RT-PCR kit. The libraries were constructed in a second round of multiplex PCR and then size-selected and purified. The libraries were sequenced on an Illumina HiSeq2000 using paired-end 100 bp reads. The authors' pipeline ran thus. SOAPnuke was used to process the raw data, with reads discarded if the reads contained adapters or uncalled bases, had a mean Phred below 15, or lacked an exact constant-primer or identifier match. COPE v1.2.5 was used to merge the high-quality paired reads, and each unique nucleotide sequence was defined as a clonotype. MiTCR v1.1 was used to align the clonotypes against IMGT TRBV, TRBD and TRBJ reference segments. The analysis included only V-J combinations with a frequency above 0.0001, which together covered around 99% of the repertoires. The TCS score was defined as the ratio of F50 (clonal expansion) to E x V (chaos), calculated using BLOSUM62-based TCRdist between CDR3 peptides within each V-J. Welch's t-statistics and random forest reduced 500 to 650 V-J features to about 12, which were used in a naive Bayes classifier (R e1071). TCRdb took the public reads, trimmed them with fastp at Q25, ran MiXCR for clone calling and kept in-frame beta chains. CDR3 protein duplicates are merged, each entry listing the most common genes and DNA. TCRdb's processing, not the study's, gives the V and J calls here. The sample table lists 500,000 to 600,000 distinct CDR3 sequences, roughly 21% of them with a count of one. The ten largest clonotypes hold 40% to 50% of the sample.

These data originate in a study of T cells in Graves' hyperthyroidism and ophthalmopathy (dated 2019 in TCRdb). At the level of the whole study: Peripheral blood was sampled at the time of initial diagnosis, prior to any treatment. To identify distinguishing TCR V-J signatures, a discovery cohort of some 100 patients was used, comprising roughly 45 with Graves' ophthalmopathy and around 57 with stable Graves' hyperthyroidism. Prospective prediction of ophthalmopathy was tested in an independent validation cohort of some 19 hyperthyroidism patients and 17 patients who later progressed to ophthalmopathy. The approximately 90 discovery patients were randomly split 7:3 into training and test sets. The study also compared thyroid tissue and blood T-cell repertoires from five or six Graves' hyperthyroidism patients. After blood sampling, hyperthyroidism patients were treated with methimazole at a starting dose of 30 mg daily, and ophthalmopathy patients were treated with high-dose intravenous methylprednisolone. The paper describes TCR Vbeta CDR3 sequencing of 120 to 150 peripheral blood samples, made up of under 50 ophthalmopathy patients, 70 to 75 hyperthyroidism patients and roughly 17 progressor patients.

Broad study findings and their caveats: No statistical method was used to set the sample size in advance, and investigators knew the group allocation. In validation, progression to ophthalmopathy was predicted by the model with approximately 67% sensitivity and around 76% specificity, a median of 6.5 months before onset. Most expanded thyroid clonotypes (frequency above 0.001) were also found in blood, which suggests that blood repertoires may mirror thyroid immune responses. In cross-validation, a model built on a 13 V-J signature told ophthalmopathy apart from stable hyperthyroidism with under 90% sensitivity and 81% to 82% specificity, and in testing the same model reached 80%/75%.

Counted from cysteine to phenylalanine, this CDR3 has 12 amino acids. Solely the CDR3 DNA is kept, with 36 bases framed from the first base. Trimming removed 0 bases from V and 5 bases from J, leaving 5 bases between the germline ends. In the germline V gene, CDR1 corresponds to SGHRS and CDR2 to YFSETQ. Ophthalmopathy patients had moderately to severely active disease, with a Clinical Activity Score of 3 or more, a NOSPECS grade of 4 or more, and a disease duration of less than 3 months. The study excluded patients with uncontrolled infections, other autoimmune diseases, pregnancy or lactation. Clinical symptoms, serum thyroxine and TRAb, thyroid ultrasound, and orbital computed tomography formed the basis for the diagnoses. PBMCs were isolated from about 9 ml of fresh peripheral blood by Ficoll-Paque density gradient centrifugation. Total RNA was extracted using Trizol reagent, and RNA quality was assessed on an Agilent 2100 Bioanalyzer.

The sequence was obtained from a man between 40 and 49 years old with Graves' ophthalmopathy. The sample taken for sequencing was blood. In this chain, TRBV5-1 is recombined with TRBJ2-5; no D gene call is confident. This receptor has the CDR3 CASSLAMETQYF. The DNA reads TGCGCCAGCAGCTTGGCGATGGAGACCCAGTACTTC.